Sequencing of this TCR beta chain was carried out in a study of T cells after yellow fever vaccination. Study-wide results and limits: In FACS-sorted repertoires, abundant clonotypes from the bulk population could appear as contaminants.

The CDR3 runs 15 residues. CDR1 LGHNA and CDR2 YSLEER come from the germline V gene. Trimming left V 1 base short and J 0 bases short, with 9 bases between. Of note for this clonotype: Its matching antigen is unknown.

Template-switching 5'RACE yielded the TCR cDNA; a universal primer site and UMIs were added in the process. Each CDR3 protein gets one entry after TCRdb re-called the 5' RACE reads with MiXCR. The sample holds approximately 550,000 distinct CDR3 sequences; 15% to 20% are singletons and the top ten take 14%. This receptor was taken from a man between 25 and 39 years old who received the YFV17D yellow fever vaccine. The V gene is TRBV4-3, the J gene TRBJ1-2; D is undetermined. The material was PBMCs, obtained 15 days after the yellow fever booster vaccination. The CDR3 DNA reads as TGCGCCAGCAGCCAAGGAAGAGGTTCTAACTATGGCTACACCTTC. Translated: CASSQGRGSNYGYTF.